This T cell receptor beta chain is drawn from a study of blood T cell repertoires in COVID-19. Study-level information: The cDNA or gDNA used as material had been derived from T cells, B-cell-depleted T cells, or PBMCs.

Germline-derived CDR1 and CDR2 are SGDLS and YYNGEE. This CDR3 spans 14 amino acids. The V gene lost 0 bases and the J gene lost 5 bases, with 11 bases spanning the gap. Some clones are missing from TCRdb's copy, which holds only in-frame ones; the method was immunoSEQ multiplex PCR. The table includes about 250,000 clones, 65% to 90% detected once. The chain couples TRBV9 to TRBJ1-1; possibly TRBD1 for D (5 bases). The clonotype comes from a woman between 45 and 65 years old with acute COVID-19. Specimen: PBMCs or T cells enriched from blood (not recorded which). In DNA form, the CDR3 reads TGTGCCAGCAGCGTAGGGGGCAAAGGAACTGAAGCTTTCTTT. It is translated as CASSVGGKGTEAFF.